This TCR beta chain comes out of a study of T-cell reconstitution after alpha-beta-depleted transplantation in children. A library of TCRbeta sequences, prepared with unique molecular identifiers, was generated. A single record per CDR3 protein comes from TCRdb applying MiXCR to the PCR reads. Of about 350,000 distinct CDR3 sequences in the sample, roughly 13% were seen once. This clonotype was detected a few times. This TCR came from a human donor who donated a stem cell graft to a child with Fanconi anemia. This specimen consisted of PBMCs, obtained from the stem cell graft.

The CDR3 region is CASSFRDLRNQPQHF. The CDR3 nucleotides read TGTGCCAGCAGTTTCCGGGACTTGCGCAATCAGCCCCAGCATTTT. This rearrangement joins TRBV12-3 or TRBV12-4 to TRBJ1-5; maybe TRBD1 (5 bases). V lost 3 bases, J lost 2 bases, and 11 bases lay in between. The CDR3 totals 15 residues.